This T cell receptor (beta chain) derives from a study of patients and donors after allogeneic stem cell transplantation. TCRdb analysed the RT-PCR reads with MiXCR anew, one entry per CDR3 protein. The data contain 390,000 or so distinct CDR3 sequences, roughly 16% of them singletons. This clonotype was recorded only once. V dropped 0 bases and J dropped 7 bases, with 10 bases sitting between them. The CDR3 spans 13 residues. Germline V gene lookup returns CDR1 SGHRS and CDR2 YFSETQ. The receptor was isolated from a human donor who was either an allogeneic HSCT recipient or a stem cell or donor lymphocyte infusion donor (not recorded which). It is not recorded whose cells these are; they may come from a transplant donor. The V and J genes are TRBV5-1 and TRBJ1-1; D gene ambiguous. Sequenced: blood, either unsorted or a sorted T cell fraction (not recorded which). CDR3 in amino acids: CASSLDPSGEAFF. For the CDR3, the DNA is TGCGCCAGCAGCTTGGACCCATCGGGTGAAGCTTTCTTT.